Listed below are T cell receptor beta chains from one sample, sequenced in a study of CD8 T cells in ankylosing spondylitis. TCRdb re-analysed the 5' RACE reads in MiXCR, keeping a single row per CDR3 protein. Of 270,000 or so distinct CDR3 sequences listed, more than 15% are singletons. The sample comprised blood, either unsorted or a sorted T cell fraction (not recorded which). These receptors were taken from a male donor with ankylosing spondylitis or in good health (not recorded which). Both conserved end residues are part of each CDR3. The order of the fields is J gene, V gene, D gene, clone size, CDR3 protein, CDR3 DNA. A D gene is named only where the DNA matches it firmly. Some rows have no size entry. The others give once, few or many, or a class for an expanded clone.

>TRBJ2-1|TRBV7-9|NA|many
CASSKDVTPNEQFF
TGTGCCAGCTCTAAGGACGTTACCCCAAATGAGCAGTTCTTC
>TRBJ2-2|TRBV29-1|NA|few
CSYQGGTGELFF
TGCAGCTACCAAGGAGGCACCGGGGAGCTGTTTTTT
>TRBJ2-1|TRBV29-1|NA|few
CSVAGDEPRGDEQFF
TGCAGCGTCGCCGGTGATGAGCCTCGGGGCGATGAGCAGTTCTTC
>TRBJ1-5|TRBV15|NA|NA
CATSRDLTGNQPQHF
TGTGCCACCAGCAGAGATCTTACGGGCAATCAGCCCCAGCATTTT
>TRBJ2-1|TRBV10-2|NA|many
CASRVGRNSYNEQFF
TGCGCCAGCAGAGTAGGTAGGAACTCGTACAATGAGCAGTTCTTC
>TRBJ2-2|TRBV9|TRBD1|few
CASSVEGADTGELFF
TGTGCCAGCAGCGTAGAGGGGGCCGACACCGGGGAGCTGTTTTTT
>TRBJ2-1|TRBV29-1|NA|many
CSVERREGLSYNEQFF
TGCAGCGTTGAACGGAGAGAGGGTCTCTCCTACAATGAGCAGTTCTTC
>TRBJ2-7|TRBV27|NA|NA
CASSLTVTFYEQYF
TGTGCCAGCAGTCTGACAGTGACCTTCTACGAGCAGTACTTC
>TRBJ2-2|TRBV7-9|TRBD1|NA
CASSPPGQGRAGELFF
TGTGCCAGCAGCCCCCCGGGACAGGGGAGAGCCGGGGAGCTGTTTTTT
>TRBJ2-5|TRBV6-4|NA|NA
CASSSRGHPSETQYF
TGTGCCAGCAGTTCCCGGGGACACCCATCGGAGACCCAGTACTTC
>TRBJ2-7|TRBV20-1|TRBD2|NA
CSARSGRESSYEQYF
TGCAGTGCTAGAAGTGGGCGGGAGAGCTCCTACGAGCAGTACTTC
>TRBJ2-7|TRBV4-1|NA|NA
CASSVDSPYEQYF
TGCGCCAGCAGTGTGGACTCCCCCTACGAGCAGTACTTC
>TRBJ2-7|TRBV29-1|TRBD1|once
CSVPHRGLPYEQYF
TGCAGCGTTCCCCACAGGGGGCTCCCCTACGAGCAGTACTTC
>TRBJ2-5|TRBV21-1|NA|NA
CASSLGRTGEETQYF
TGTGCCAGCAGCTTAGGGAGGACAGGGGAAGAGACCCAGTACTTC
>TRBJ2-5|TRBV5-1|NA|few
CASSTGQGGQETQYF
TGCGCCAGCAGCACTGGTCAGGGGGGACAAGAGACCCAGTACTTC
>TRBJ2-1|TRBV21-1|NA|NA
CASSKNASGSSYNEQFF
TGTGCCAGCAGCAAAAACGCTAGCGGGAGTTCCTACAATGAGCAGTTCTTC
>TRBJ2-3|TRBV4-1|TRBD2|few
CASSPRLAGDTDTQYF
TGCGCCAGCAGTCCCCGACTAGCGGGAGATACAGATACGCAGTATTTT
>TRBJ2-2|TRBV11-2|NA|NA
CASRVADNTGELFF
TGTGCCAGCAGAGTTGCGGATAACACCGGGGAGCTGTTTTTT
>TRBJ2-1|TRBV6-5|NA|NA
CASSFQGDEQFF
TGTGCCAGCAGTTTTCAGGGCGATGAGCAGTTCTTC
>TRBJ2-7|TRBV7-9|TRBD2|NA
CASSPILAGVFREQYF
TGTGCCAGCAGCCCCATACTAGCGGGAGTTTTCCGCGAGCAGTACTTC
>TRBJ2-1|TRBV4-2|TRBD2|NA
CASSQAGTSGNNEQFF
TGTGCCAGCAGCCAAGCCGGGACTAGCGGGAACAATGAGCAGTTCTTC
>TRBJ1-2|TRBV5-4|TRBD1|NA
CASSREQGADGYTF
TGTGCCAGCAGCCGGGAACAGGGGGCCGATGGCTACACCTTC
>TRBJ2-5|TRBV6-5|NA|NA
CPSSYDAVSETQYF
TGTCCCAGCAGTTACGACGCAGTGTCTGAGACCCAGTACTTC
>TRBJ2-2|TRBV27|NA|few
CASTGFGTGELFF
TGTGCCAGCACCGGGTTTGGCACCGGGGAGCTGTTTTTT
>TRBJ2-2|TRBV29-1|TRBD2|NA
CSVWPSGRSLGELFF
TGCAGCGTTTGGCCTAGCGGGAGGTCATTGGGGGAGCTGTTTTTT
>TRBJ2-3|TRBV15|TRBD2|NA
CATSRGLAGDMDTQYF
TGTGCCACCAGCAGGGGGCTAGCGGGAGATATGGATACGCAGTATTTT
>TRBJ2-1|TRBV3-1|TRBD1|NA
CASSPLGQGARSYNEQFF
TGTGCCAGCAGCCCACTAGGACAGGGGGCGAGGTCCTACAATGAGCAGTTCTTC
>TRBJ2-7|TRBV4-1|TRBD1|NA
CASSRTDRVVYEQYF
TGCGCCAGCAGCCGTACGGACAGGGTTGTTTACGAGCAGTACTTC
>TRBJ2-3|TRBV25-1|NA|NA
CASGPEDTDTQYF
TGTGCCAGCGGTCCCGAGGACACAGATACGCAGTATTTT
>TRBJ2-5|TRBV20-1|TRBD2|NA
CSAPASGEGRGPQETQYF
TGCAGTGCTCCGGCTAGCGGGGAGGGAAGGGGACCGCAAGAGACCCAGTACTTC
>TRBJ2-3|TRBV27|TRBD1|few
CASSFGQGYGTQYF
TGTGCCAGCAGTTTTGGACAGGGGTATGGTACGCAGTATTTT
>TRBJ2-1|TRBV5-6|NA|NA
CASSSVGVYNEQFF
TGTGCCAGCAGCTCCGTGGGGGTGTACAATGAGCAGTTCTTC
>TRBJ2-1|TRBV7-6|NA|NA
CASSLGPPRGTLDEQFF
TGTGCCAGCAGCTTAGGGCCCCCTAGGGGGACTCTGGATGAGCAGTTCTTC
>TRBJ2-2|TRBV24-1|NA|NA
CATSDRGPNTGELFF
TGTGCCACCAGTGATCGGGGACCGAACACCGGGGAGCTGTTTTTT
>TRBJ2-2|TRBV15|NA|few
CATSREHRVPGELFF
TGTGCCACCAGCAGAGAACACAGGGTCCCCGGGGAGCTGTTTTTT
>TRBJ2-5|TRBV7-9|TRBD2|few
CASSPRPILAGAETQYF
TGTGCCAGCAGCCCCCGACCTATCCTAGCGGGAGCGGAGACCCAGTACTTC
>TRBJ2-1|TRBV7-3|TRBD1|NA
CASSLPPGQGPYNEQFF
TGTGCCAGCAGCCTCCCCCCGGGACAGGGACCCTACAATGAGCAGTTCTTC
>TRBJ1-4|TRBV4-3|TRBD1|few
CASSLGQGEKLFF
TGCGCCAGCAGCCTAGGACAGGGCGAAAAACTGTTTTTT
>TRBJ1-1|TRBV7-9|TRBD1|few
CASSPDRGGMNTEAFF
TGTGCCAGCAGCCCGGACAGGGGAGGGATGAACACTGAAGCTTTCTTT
>TRBJ2-7|TRBV9|NA|NA
CASSVDPTGLPEQYF
TGTGCCAGCAGCGTAGATCCGACAGGCTTGCCCGAGCAGTACTTC
>TRBJ2-1|TRBV5-1|TRBD1|few
CASSLDYRGRSYNEQFF
TGCGCCAGCAGCTTGGACTACAGGGGTCGGTCCTACAATGAGCAGTTCTTC
>TRBJ2-1|TRBV5-1|TRBD1|NA
CASSVGQGEKSSYNEQFF
TGCGCCAGCAGCGTGGGACAGGGGGAGAAGAGCTCCTACAATGAGCAGTTCTTC
>TRBJ2-7|TRBV20-1|TRBD2|NA
CSARDRRLGGGEQYF
TGCAGTGCTAGAGATCGCAGATTAGGCGGGGGCGAGCAGTACTTC
>TRBJ2-5|TRBV7-9|TRBD1|few
CASSSAGGQETQYF
TGTGCCAGCAGTTCGGCAGGGGGCCAAGAGACCCAGTACTTC
>TRBJ2-7|TRBV30|TRBD1|NA
CAWSAGTGEYEQYF
TGTGCCTGGAGTGCCGGGACAGGGGAGTACGAGCAGTACTTC
>TRBJ2-1|TRBV29-1|TRBD2|NA
CSAETGLARWGSYNEQFF
TGCAGCGCAGAAACGGGACTAGCGAGATGGGGTTCCTACAATGAGCAGTTCTTC
>TRBJ2-3|TRBV4-2|NA|few
CASTPPGPADTQYF
TGTGCCAGCACCCCCCCCGGTCCGGCAGATACGCAGTATTTT
>TRBJ2-1|TRBV11-2|NA|NA
CASSWVQTLGAYNEQFF
TGTGCCAGCAGCTGGGTGCAGACCTTAGGGGCCTACAATGAGCAGTTCTTC
>TRBJ2-7|TRBV19|TRBD1|few
CASSSWTGAYEQYF
TGTGCCAGTAGTTCATGGACAGGGGCCTACGAGCAGTACTTC
>TRBJ2-1|TRBV4-2|NA|NA
CASSQPGRGYNKQFF
TGTGCCAGCAGCCAACCCGGACGAGGCTACAATAAGCAGTTCTTC
>TRBJ2-7|TRBV29-1|NA|few
CSVELNPYEQYF
TGCAGCGTTGAATTGAATCCCTACGAGCAGTACTTC
>TRBJ2-1|TRBV29-1|NA|few
CSVEASSGGYRSYNEQFF
TGCAGCGTTGAAGCCTCGTCTGGCGGCTACCGCTCCTACAATGAGCAGTTCTTC
>TRBJ2-3|TRBV6-5|NA|few
CASSYEGGMLTDTQYF
TGTGCCAGCAGTTACGAGGGGGGGATGCTCACAGATACGCAGTATTTT
>TRBJ2-5|TRBV14|TRBD1|few
CASSQGYRDSDQETQYF
TGTGCCAGCAGCCAAGGGTATCGGGACAGTGACCAAGAGACCCAGTACTTC
>TRBJ1-2|TRBV7-2|NA|few
CASSLAEGSYTF
TGTGCCAGCAGCTTAGCCGAAGGCAGCTACACCTTC
>TRBJ2-7|TRBV27|NA|few
CASSRYRTDYEQYF
TGTGCCAGCAGTCGATATCGGACAGACTACGAGCAGTACTTC
>TRBJ1-4|TRBV12-3/TRBV12-4|TRBD1|few
CASSPRDRGINEKLFF
TGTGCCAGCAGTCCCCGGGACAGGGGCATTAATGAAAAACTGTTTTTT
>TRBJ2-3|TRBV7-9|NA|many
CASSDEGDTQYF
TGTGCCAGCAGCGACGAGGGAGATACGCAGTATTTT
>TRBJ2-1|TRBV3-1|TRBD2|few
CASSQVIAGVTNEQFF
TGTGCCAGCAGCCAAGTGATAGCGGGAGTTACCAATGAGCAGTTCTTC